One and the same sample provided the 29 T cell receptor beta chains below, sequenced in a study of brain metastases from non-small cell lung cancer. Profiling relied on immunoSEQ multiplex PCR, and the TCRdb table lists in-frame clones only, not all of them. The table lists 7,500 to 10,000 clones, about 82% of them singletons. The sample was primary lung tumor tissue. The receptors here all came from a donor aged 40 or over with non-small cell lung cancer.

The chain has TRBV15 and TRBJ2-1; D is uncertain. There are 14 residues in the CDR3. The V end lost 0 bases, the J end lost 11 bases, and 14 bases lay between the germline ends. From germline, CDR1 is LNHNV and CDR2 YYDKDF (reference sequence). As DNA, the CDR3 is TGTGCCACCAGCAGAGATGGCGCATACTCACAGCAGTTCTTC. Translated: CATSRDGAYSQQFF.

About this clone itself: Relative to the germline gene, one junction end is altered; a read error may explain this. J is TRBJ1-2 and V is TRBV25-1; D is uncertain. This CDR3 region has 12 residues. Looked up from germline, CDR1 is MGHDK and CDR2 is SYGVNS. The CDR3 reads CASSAGNYGYTF. The CDR3 DNA is TGTGCCAGCAGTGCTGGGAACTATGGCTATACCTTC.

V is TRBV5-4 and J is TRBJ2-3, with 11 bases identical to TRBD1. The V and J ends lost 3 bases and 4 bases, in that order; junction bases with no gene match: 4. CDR3 length: 15 residues. The germline CDR1 and CDR2 sequences are SGHNT and YYREEE (reference sequence). The CDR3 loop reads CASSWRDRGSDTQYF. Written as DNA, the CDR3 is TGTGCCAGCAGCTGGCGGGACAGGGGGTCAGATACGCAGTATTTT.

The chain combines TRBV5-8 with TRBJ2-3; 7 nucleotides agree with TRBD1. The CDR3 sequence is 13 residues long. The germline CDR1 and CDR2 sequences are SGHTS and YDEGEE. J lost 6 bases, V lost 7 bases, and 8 bases had no gene match. The CDR3 sequence: CASVYTGVDTQYF. The CDR3 bases are TGTGCCAGCGTCTATACAGGGGTGGATACGCAGTATTTT.

The chain uses TRBV19 and TRBJ1-5; TRBD1 matches at 8 bases. Germline values: CDR1 LNHDA, CDR2 SQIVND (reference sequence). The V segment lost 9 bases and the J segment 4 bases; nucleotides outside the gene matches: 5. This CDR3 contains 13 residues. The CDR3 region has the DNA TGTGCCAGGACAGGGGACTTTAATCAGCCCCAGCATTTT. Amino acid sequence: CARTGDFNQPQHF.

This chain connects TRBV19 to TRBJ1-1; D unresolved. There are 14 residues in the CDR3. V lost 5 bases to trimming and J lost 1 base, with 11 bases between them. Germline V gene data show CDR1 as LNHDA and CDR2 as SQIVND (reference sequence). The CDR3 is CASSSVGPNTEAFF. The CDR3 DNA sequence: TGTGCCAGTAGTTCGGTGGGTCCGAACACTGAAGCTTTCTTT.

This clone was seen once. The chain uses TRBV11-2 and TRBJ2-3; D is unclear. Trimming cost V 4 bases and J 0 bases, with 2 bases left between them. Germline V CDR1 and CDR2: SGHAT, FQNNGV. The CDR3 extends over 12 amino acids. CDR3 sequence (DNA): TGTGCCAGCAGCTCCAGCACAGATACGCAGTATTTT. Protein sequence: CASSSSTDTQYF.

V is TRBV30 and J is TRBJ1-4; TRBD1 aligns across 7 bases. There are 14 residues in the CDR3. Trimming cost V 2 bases and J 10 bases; bases outside gene matches: 10. Germline V gives CDR1 GTSNPN, CDR2 SVGIG (reference sequence). Here the CDR3 DNA reads TGTGCCTGGAGTCGGGACAGCGGGGGTGGAAAACTGTTTTTT. As protein: CAWSRDSGGGKLFF.

This rearrangement joins TRBV5-1 to TRBJ2-3; D remains ambiguous. Germline CDR1 SGHRS, CDR2 YFSETQ. The CDR3 length is 14 residues. The V end lost 3 bases, the J end lost 1 base, and 9 bases lay between the germline ends. The CDR3 region is CASSYFPGTDTQYF. For the CDR3, the DNA is TGCGCCAGCAGCTATTTCCCTGGCACAGATACGCAGTATTTT.

In this sample, this clone turned up a few times. V usage is TRBV9 and J usage is TRBJ1-3; D is possibly TRBD1 (6 bases). Trimming took off 5 bases at V and 4 bases at J, with 16 bases between the two ends. The V gene's germline CDR1 is SGDLS and CDR2 YYNGEE. The CDR3 spans 15 residues. This CDR3 reads CASSLGGTSGNTIYF. In DNA, the CDR3 is TGTGCCAGCAGTTTAGGGGGGACTTCGGGAAACACCATATATTTT.

J is TRBJ1-1 and V is TRBV30; no firm D call. This CDR3 has 14 amino acids. CDR1 and CDR2 (germline): GTSNPN, SVGIG (reference sequence). V shed 3 bases and J shed 4 bases, with 15 bases lying between them. CDR3 protein: CAWRKKVGPTEAFF. The CDR3 DNA is TGTGCCTGGAGGAAGAAGGTGGGCCCCACTGAAGCTTTCTTT.

The V and J genes are TRBV2 and TRBJ1-5, with 7 bases fitting TRBD1. The CDR3 has 13 residues. The J segment lost 6 bases and the V segment lost 4 bases, leaving 3 bases of the junction unmatched. Germline loops: CDR1 SNHLY, CDR2 FYNNEI. The CDR3 nucleotides read TGTGCCAGCAGTGGTCAGGGGGTTCAGCCCCAGCATTTT. Translating it yields CASSGQGVQPQHF.

The gene calls are TRBV28 and TRBJ2-5, with TRBD2 identical over 8 bases. The V gene's germline CDR1 is MDHEN and CDR2 SYDVKM. The CDR3 covers 13 residues. The CDR3 here is CAGGGGHQETQYF. The CDR3 DNA reads TGTGCTGGAGGCGGGGGGCACCAAGAGACCCAGTACTTC.

The chain carries TRBV7-3 and TRBJ2-1; 10 nucleotides line up with TRBD2. In germline, CDR1 is SGHTA, CDR2 FQGTGA. V was pared by 2 bases and J by 5 bases, with 12 bases of the junction left unmatched. The CDR3 runs to 18 residues. DNA of the CDR3: TGTGCCAGCAGCTTAGTAAGCGGGGGGGTCTATTCAGACAATGAGCAGTTCTTC. Its translation: CASSLVSGGVYSDNEQFF.

This chain uses TRBV27 with TRBJ1-1; unclear D gene. Deletions cut 3 bases from V and 2 bases from J, with 7 bases between. Germline-derived CDR1 and CDR2 are MNHEY and SMNVEV (reference sequence). The CDR3 has 13 amino acids. Here the CDR3 DNA reads TGTGCCAGCAGTTTGCAAGCAAACACTGAAGCTTTCTTT. Its translation: CASSLQANTEAFF.

This rearrangement joins TRBV5-1 to TRBJ2-5; D remains unclear. This CDR3 region has 15 residues. V lost 0 bases to trimming and J lost 5 bases, with 14 bases between them. Germline lookup yields CDR1 SGHRS and CDR2 YFSETQ. CDR3 residues: CASSLAASIGETQYF. In DNA form, the CDR3 reads TGCGCCAGCAGCTTGGCGGCAAGCATTGGGGAGACCCAGTACTTC.

The chain is built from TRBV7-3 and TRBJ2-1; D assignment may be TRBD1 or TRBD2 (6 bases each). V dropped 2 bases and J dropped 7 bases, with 15 bases sitting between them. CDR1 and CDR2 (germline): SGHTA, FQGTGA. This CDR3 comprises 15 residues. CDR3 nucleotide sequence: TGTGCCAGCAGCTTATCGGGGGCCCCTTTGAATGAGCAGTTCTTC. This translates into CASSLSGAPLNEQFF.

V gene TRBV6-2 or TRBV6-3 combines with J gene TRBJ1-1, with no clear D. The CDR3 sequence is 15 residues long. Trimming shortened V by 6 bases and J by 4 bases, and 18 bases separated the two germline ends. Germline CDR1 is MNHEY and CDR2 is SVGEGT. CDR3 coding DNA: TGTGCCAGCAGCCATCGAGCCGGGATGAGCACTGAAGCTTTCTTT. It codes for CASSHRAGMSTEAFF.

The rearrangement joins TRBV15 to TRBJ1-5; D is unclear. The J call is uncertain, as TRBJ2-3 better fits the DNA end. The germline gives CDR1 LNHNV, CDR2 YYDKDF (reference sequence). CDR3 size: 13 residues. The CDR3 is CATSYGSNQPQYF. CDR3 DNA: TGTGCCACCAGCTACGGTAGCAATCAGCCCCAGTATTTT.

This rearrangement joins TRBV6-6 to TRBJ1-4, with D unclear. The V gene lost 5 bases and the J gene lost 5 bases, with 3 bases spanning the gap. Germline V gives CDR1 MNHNY, CDR2 SVGAGI (reference sequence). There are 11 residues in the CDR3. The CDR3 coding sequence is TGTGCCAGCAGTGCGAATGAAAAACTGTTTTTT. It yields the protein CASSANEKLFF.

Points on this clone: One end of the junction is discordant with germline, which a read error may explain. The J gene is TRBJ1-5, the V gene TRBV28, with 10 bases matching TRBD1. Germline CDR1 is MDHEN and CDR2 is SYDVKM. The CDR3 runs to 16 residues. Written as DNA, the CDR3 is TGTGCCAGCAGGCCAATGGGACAGGGGAGGGATCAGTCCCAGCATTTT. Encoded protein: CASRPMGQGRDQSQHF. Complete variable domain (other parts from reference TRBV28 and TRBJ1-5): DVKVTQSSRYLVKRTGEKVFLECVQDMDHENMFWYRQDPGLGLRLIYFSYDVKMKEKGDIPEGYSVSREKKERFSLILESASTNQTSMYLCASRPMGQGRDQSQHFGDGTRLSIL.

V gene TRBV10-3 combines with J gene TRBJ1-1; TRBD1 might be the D (6 bases). The germline V gene encodes CDR1 ENHRY and CDR2 SYGVKD. CDR3 length equals 17 residues. V lost 3 bases, J lost 0 bases, and 17 bases lay in between. The CDR3 bases are TGTGCCATCAGTGATATCCTGGCAGGGGCCATGAACACTGAAGCTTTCTTT. It codes for CAISDILAGAMNTEAFF.

The J gene is TRBJ2-5, the V gene TRBV7-9; 15 bases agree with TRBD2. CDR1 is SEHNR and CDR2 is FQNEAQ in the germline V gene (reference sequence). The CDR3 is 18 residues long. With 5 bases clipped from V and 1 base from J, the junction kept 8 bases outside the gene matches. CDR3 DNA sequence: TGTGCCAGCAGCGGTGGGACTAGCGGGGGGCCCCTCCAAGAGACCCAGTACTTC. Protein sequence: CASSGGTSGGPLQETQYF.

As regards this clone: The junction and the germline gene differ at one end; a read error may be behind it. Other DNA variants within this sample encode the same CDR3. V is TRBV28 and J is TRBJ1-2; D remains unclear. CDR1 and CDR2 (germline): MDHEN, SYDVKM. This CDR3 contains 15 residues. Written as DNA, the CDR3 is TGTGCCAGTAGTTTCCCTCCCCAAGGATACTATGGCTACACCTTC. It yields the protein CASSFPPQGYYGYTF.

The V gene is TRBV21-1, the J gene TRBJ1-4. TRBV21-1 counts as a pseudogene. The CDR3 is 19 residues long. In nucleotides, the CDR3 is TGTGCCAGCAGCAAAGCTGGGGGGGGCCGGAAGAAGGAGTATGAAAAACTGTTTTTT. Its translation: CASSKAGGGRKKEYEKLFF.

The V call is TRBV29-1, the J call TRBJ1-1; D perhaps matches TRBD1 (6 bases). Germline V lookup: CDR1 SQVTM, CDR2 ANQGSEA. V lost 3 bases to trimming and J lost 4 bases, with 9 bases between them. This CDR3 is 12 amino acids long. DNA of the CDR3: TGCAGCGTTGACCAAGGGGGCACTGAAGCTTTCTTT. Translating it yields CSVDQGGTEAFF.

The chain recombines TRBV24-1 with TRBJ1-2; D might be TRBD1 (6 bases). Germline V lookup: CDR1 KGHDR, CDR2 SFDVKD. CDR3 size: 18 residues. Trimming took off 4 bases at V and 0 bases at J, with 20 bases between the two ends. The CDR3 DNA reads TGTGCCACCAGTGAAGGGGAAAAACAGGGAGTAGCTAACTATGGCTACACCTTC. The encoded protein is CATSEGEKQGVANYGYTF.

The count of this clone is one. The chain couples TRBV6-4 to TRBJ1-5; D remains ambiguous. Germline CDR1 reads MRHNA; CDR2 reads SNTAGT. The ends were cut back, 3 bases at V and 1 base at J, with 4 bases in the middle. The length of the CDR3 is 13 residues. CDR3 coding DNA: TGTGCCAGCAGTGAGGGGAGCAATCAGCCCCAGCATTTT. Amino acid sequence: CASSEGSNQPQHF.

V is TRBV7-8 and J is TRBJ1-5; weak D call: TRBD1 (5 bases). There are 16 residues in the CDR3. From germline, CDR1 is SGHVS and CDR2 FQNEAQ. Trimming removed 6 bases from V and 1 base from J, with 16 bases in between. As DNA, the CDR3 is TGTGCCAGCAGACCGTCAGGGTTTAGCAGCAATCAGCCCCAGCATTTT. Its translation is CASRPSGFSSNQPQHF. Full variable domain (outside the CDR3, taken from reference TRBV7-8 and TRBJ1-5): GAGVSQSPRYKVAKRGQDVALRCDPISGHVSLFWYQQALGQGPEFLTYFQNEAQLDKSGLPSDRFFAERPEGSVSTLKIQRTQQEDSAVYLCASRPSGFSSNQPQHFGDGTRLSIL.